These 29 T cell receptor beta chains originate from one sample sequenced in a study of beta chain features in type 1 diabetes. All of the isolated RNA was reverse transcribed, so expressed TCRB transcripts were sequenced. Produced via immunoSEQ multiplex PCR; TCRdb's table is partial and in-frame only. This sample has 300,000 to 400,000 clones; 8% occur once, and the top ten carry more than 0.4%. The material sequenced was central memory CD4+ T cells from blood. Receptors originate from a woman aged 18-29 years in good health.

The sample holds a few counts of this clone. This chain joins TRBV28 and TRBJ2-3; 7 bases agree with TRBD2. V shed 7 bases, J shed 1 base, and the junction held 11 bases outside the gene matches. CDR1 MDHEN and CDR2 SYDVKM come from the germline V gene. There are 16 residues in the CDR3. In DNA form, the CDR3 reads TGTGCCAGCATGCGGGAGCGCGGGTGGGGCACAGATACGCAGTATTTT. As protein: CASMRERGWGTDTQYF.

The J gene is TRBJ2-5, the V gene TRBV4-2; TRBD2 matches at 7 bases. CDR1 is LGHNA, CDR2 YNFKEQ, per germline. Trimming at V came to 4 bases and at J to 5 bases, leaving 4 bases not matched to a gene. This CDR3 has 13 amino acids. The CDR3 sequence: CASSPYGGETQYF. CDR3 bases: TGTGCCAGCAGCCCGTACGGGGGGGAGACCCAGTACTTC.

The CDR3 DNA is TGTGCCAGCAGTTTACCGGGGAGTGGTGGCTACACCTTC. Encoded protein: CASSLPGSGGYTF. This chain connects TRBV28 to TRBJ1-2; no reliable D call. Between the trimmed V and J ends, which lost 2 bases and 7 bases, there was a span of 11 bases. Germline CDR1 reads MDHEN; CDR2 reads SYDVKM. The CDR3 sequence is 13 residues long.

The table lists this clone with a few counts. The rearrangement joins TRBV5-1 to TRBJ2-7; 7 bases are shared with TRBD2. Trimming removed 4 bases from V and 3 bases from J; junction bases left unmatched: 16. The CDR3 loop spans 17 amino acids. In germline, CDR1 is SGHRS, CDR2 YFSETQ. CDR3 loop: CASSGGLRLAVFYEQYF. The CDR3 coding sequence is TGCGCCAGCAGCGGGGGACTACGGCTAGCGGTCTTCTACGAGCAGTACTTC.

This clone was picked up a small number of times. The chain carries TRBV6-6 and TRBJ2-3, with D perhaps TRBD2 (6 bases). The CDR3 is 14 residues long. V lost 0 bases, J lost 4 bases, and 8 bases lay in between. Per germline, CDR1 MNHNY and CDR2 SVGAGI (reference sequence). CDR3 residues: CASSYSTGADTQYF. The CDR3 coding sequence is TGTGCCAGCAGTTACTCGACGGGGGCAGATACGCAGTATTTT.

The rearrangement joins TRBV18 to TRBJ1-1; D gene ambiguous. The CDR3 runs to 12 residues. The germline gives CDR1 KGHSH, CDR2 LQKENI. V lost 6 bases to trimming and J lost 1 base, with 6 bases between them. CDR3 amino acids: CASSTGNTEAFF. In DNA form, the CDR3 reads TGTGCCAGCTCCACGGGGAACACTGAAGCTTTCTTT.

There are a few counts of this clone. A much larger clone lies one base from this, so it may be a read error. V gene TRBV11-2 combines with J gene TRBJ2-7; 9 bases line up with TRBD1. Unmatched junction bases numbered 1, after V lost 1 base and J lost 3 bases. Germline V gene data show CDR1 as SGHAT and CDR2 as FQNNGV. The CDR3 is 14 amino acids. Written as DNA, the CDR3 is TGTGCCAGCAGCTTAGGACAGGGGGTCTACGAGCAGTACTTC. It specifies CASSLGQGVYEQYF. The complete variable domain, with remaining parts taken from reference TRBV11-2 and TRBJ2-7, reads EAGVAQSPRYKIIEKRQSVAFWCNPISGHATLYWYQQILGQGPKLLIQFQNNGVVDDSQLPKDRFSAERLKGVDSTLKIQPAKLEDSAVYLCASSLGQGVYEQYFGPGTRLTVT.

The rearrangement joins TRBV6-5 to TRBJ2-7; 13 bases agree with TRBD2. J gave up 5 bases and V 4 bases, and 5 bases lay outside the gene matches. CDR1 is MNHEY and CDR2 is SVGAGI in the germline V gene. This CDR3 spans 15 amino acids. The CDR3 loop reads CASSSWTSGSHEQYF. Here the CDR3 DNA reads TGTGCCAGCAGTTCCTGGACTAGCGGGAGCCACGAGCAGTACTTC.

In this sample, this clone turned up a few times. CDR3 sequence reads: CAINTGTGVRDGADTQYF. CDR3 nucleotide sequence: TGTGCCATCAATACCGGGACAGGAGTTCGGGACGGGGCAGATACGCAGTATTTT. The V gene is TRBV10-3, the J gene TRBJ2-3, with TRBD1 matching 8 bases. The CDR3 length is 18 residues. Germline lookup yields CDR1 ENHRY and CDR2 SYGVKD. V shed 7 bases and J 4 bases; nucleotides not matched to a gene: 19.

The chain combines TRBV27 with TRBJ2-6, with unresolved D. Germline V gene data show CDR1 as MNHEY and CDR2 as SMNVEV (reference sequence). The CDR3 totals 15 residues. The V end was cut by 3 bases, the J end by 0 bases, with 6 bases between. This CDR3 is CASSLGLSGANVLTF. CDR3 in DNA: TGTGCCAGCAGTTTGGGTCTCTCTGGGGCCAACGTCCTGACTTTC.

This rearrangement joins TRBV4-2 to TRBJ2-1; unclear D gene. Germline-derived CDR1 and CDR2 are LGHNA and YNFKEQ. The CDR3 is 12 amino acids. V gave up 0 bases and J gave up 8 bases, with 5 bases separating them. The CDR3 protein is CASSQDRYEQFF. The CDR3 region has the DNA TGTGCCAGCAGCCAAGATAGGTATGAGCAGTTCTTC.

This clone has just a few counts. This chain joins TRBV21-1 and TRBJ2-7; the D call in the table, TRBD1, was not verified against the DNA. TRBV21-1 is described as a pseudogene. The CDR3 totals 16 residues. CDR3 bases: TGTGCCAGCAGCGTCGGGACAGGTCCCCGAGCATACGAGCAGTACTTC. This gives the protein CASSVGTGPRAYEQYF.

This clone was counted a few times. The V and J genes are TRBV7-2 and TRBJ2-5; 9 bases fit TRBD2. CDR3 length: 17 amino acids. Germline lookup yields CDR1 SGHTA and CDR2 FQGNSA. J lost 5 bases, V lost 2 bases, and 12 bases had no gene match. The CDR3 DNA follows: TGTGCCAGCAGCTTACTCCTCCTAGCGGGACCGACGGAGACCCAGTACTTC. This translates into CASSLLLLAGPTETQYF. Combining the CDR3 with reference TRBV7-2 and TRBJ2-5 gives the whole variable domain GAGVSQSPSNKVTEKGKDVELRCDPISGHTALYWYRQSLGQGLEFLIYFQGNSAPDKSGLPSDRFSAERTGGSVSTLTIQRTQQEDSAVYLCASSLLLLAGPTETQYFGPGTRLLVL.

This clone was seen a few times. The rearrangement uses TRBV28 and TRBJ2-7, with 9 bases lining up with TRBD2. This CDR3 comprises 17 residues. With 0 bases clipped from V and 7 bases from J, the junction kept 13 bases outside the gene matches. Germline lookup yields CDR1 MDHEN and CDR2 SYDVKM. The CDR3 DNA reads as TGTGCCAGCAGTTTATGGGGTAGCGGGAGAATTCCTAGGGAGCAGTACTTC. Translation gives CASSLWGSGRIPREQYF.

This clone was counted ten times or more. The chain carries TRBV19 and TRBJ2-5; D possibly uses TRBD1 or TRBD2 (6 bases each). The germline gives CDR1 LNHDA, CDR2 SQIVND (reference sequence). Between the trimmed V and J ends, which lost 6 bases and 0 bases, there was a span of 8 bases. The CDR3 is 13 amino acids. DNA of the CDR3: TGTGCCAGTAGAGGGGGGAACCAAGAGACCCAGTACTTC. This sequence encodes CASRGGNQETQYF.

The chain is built from TRBV20-1 and TRBJ1-2, with unresolved D. CDR3 size: 10 residues. Germline lookup yields CDR1 DFQATT and CDR2 SNEGSKA (reference sequence). V lost 5 bases, J lost 8 bases, and 9 bases lay in between. CDR3 sequence: CSAQDEGYTF. The CDR3 DNA reads TGCAGTGCTCAAGACGAGGGCTACACCTTC.

This clone showed up just a few times. V and J are TRBV29-1 and TRBJ2-7; 7 nucleotides match TRBD1. Unmatched junction bases numbered 8, after V lost 6 bases and J lost 0 bases. Germline V gene data show CDR1 as SQVTM and CDR2 as ANQGSEA. This CDR3 spans 14 amino acids. Written as DNA, the CDR3 is TGCAGCGTCAGGGACAGTACTAACTCCTACGAGCAGTACTTC. Its protein is CSVRDSTNSYEQYF.

This clone has at least ten counts. The chain employs TRBV5-1 and TRBJ2-2; 14 bases line up with TRBD2. Trimming took 2 bases from V and 4 from J; bases not matched to a gene: 10. This CDR3 is built from 19 residues. Per the germline V gene, CDR1 is SGHRS and CDR2 is YFSETQ. This CDR3 reads CASSLSGTSGRGRTGELFF. The CDR3 nucleotides are TGCGCCAGCAGCTTATCCGGGACTAGCGGGAGAGGTCGCACCGGGGAGCTGTTTTTT.

This clone turned up a few times. V is TRBV4-1 and J is TRBJ1-1, with unresolved D. CDR1 and CDR2 (germline): MGHRA, YSYEKL. Trimming took off 1 base at V and 1 base at J, with 10 bases between the two ends. The CDR3 loop spans 15 amino acids. The CDR3 nucleotides are TGCGCCAGCAGCCAAGTCTTCGCCGGGAACACTGAAGCTTTCTTT. Its translation: CASSQVFAGNTEAFF.

The chain links TRBV5-6 to TRBJ2-7, with TRBD2 identical over 7 bases. Germline CDR1 reads SGHDT; CDR2 reads YYEEEE. The CDR3 sequence is 12 residues long. V gave up 4 bases and J gave up 4 bases; unmatched junction bases: 2. CDR3 loop: CASSRRGYEQYF. The CDR3 bases are TGTGCCAGCAGCCGGCGGGGGTACGAGCAGTACTTC. Filled out from reference TRBV5-6 and TRBJ2-7, the complete variable domain reads DAGVTQSPTHLIKTRGQQVTLRCSPKSGHDTVSWYQQALGQGPQFIFQYYEEEERQRGNFPDRFSGHQFPNYSSELNVNALLLGDSALYLCASSRRGYEQYFGPGTRLTVT.

This clone showed up many times. V is TRBV7-9 and J is TRBJ1-5; maybe TRBD1 (5 bases). Germline values: CDR1 SEHNR, CDR2 FQNEAQ (reference sequence). CDR3 length: 16 residues. Deletions cut 3 bases from V and 3 bases from J, with 15 bases between. CDR3: CASSFQGTDANQPQHF. CDR3 coding DNA: TGTGCCAGCAGCTTTCAGGGAACAGACGCCAATCAGCCCCAGCATTTT.

This clone was seen a handful of times. This CDR3 is also generated by other DNA sequences in the sample. V gene TRBV19 combines with J gene TRBJ2-1; no clear D. The CDR3 is 11 residues long. The V end was cut by 3 bases, the J end by 5 bases, with 2 bases between. Germline assignment: CDR1 LNHDA and CDR2 SQIVND (reference sequence). The CDR3 DNA reads TGTGCCAGTAGTATCCACAATGAGCAGTTCTTC. Amino acids: CASSIHNEQFF.

This clone was seen only a few times. The V call is TRBV5-6, the J call TRBJ2-5; D unclear. The V gene lost 10 bases and the J gene lost 4 bases, with 8 bases spanning the gap. Per the germline V gene, CDR1 is SGHDT and CDR2 is YYEEEE. The CDR3 is 10 residues long. The CDR3 is CAPLGETQYF. The CDR3 DNA is TGTGCCCCCCTTGGAGAGACCCAGTACTTC.

About this clone: Other DNA sequences in the same sample also yield this CDR3. The gene calls are TRBV7-9 and TRBJ2-2; no reliable D call. Per germline, CDR1 SEHNR and CDR2 FQNEAQ (reference sequence). This CDR3 is built from 14 residues. Trimming shortened V by 1 base and J by 1 base, and 4 bases separated the two germline ends. Here the CDR3 DNA reads TGTGCCAGCAGCTTAGACGGGAACACCGGGGAGCTGTTTTTT. Protein: CASSLDGNTGELFF.

This clone was seen a few times. The rearrangement uses TRBV7-2 and TRBJ2-7; TRBD2 matches at 9 bases. The germline gives CDR1 SGHTA, CDR2 FQGNSA. The CDR3 has 17 residues. Trimming cost V 1 base and J 5 bases; bases outside gene matches: 12. In DNA form, the CDR3 reads TGTGCCAGCAGCTTAGGGCCTGGTAGCGGGAGAGCTCACGAGCAGTACTTC. Protein product: CASSLGPGSGRAHEQYF.

The chain is built from TRBV18 and TRBJ1-1, with TRBD1 identical over 7 bases. V shed 6 bases and J 5 bases; nucleotides not matched to a gene: 9. The CDR3 is made up of 14 amino acids. Germline loops: CDR1 KGHSH, CDR2 LQKENI. CDR3: CASSPGTERTEAFF. The CDR3 DNA is TGTGCCAGCTCGCCGGGGACAGAACGGACTGAAGCTTTCTTT. Variable domain in full (rest from reference TRBV18 and TRBJ1-1): NAGVMQNPRHLVRRRGQEARLRCSPMKGHSHVYWYRQLPEEGLKFMVYLQKENIIDESGMPKERFSAEFPKEGPSILRIQQVVRGDSAAYFCASSPGTERTEAFFGQGTRLTVV.

Points on this clone: At the DNA level, this CDR3 is encoded by other sequences in the same sample as well. The chain combines TRBV5-1 with TRBJ1-1; TRBD1 is a possible D gene (5 bases). The CDR3 extends over 13 amino acids. Trimming left V 1 base short and J 3 bases short, with 7 bases between. Germline values: CDR1 SGHRS, CDR2 YFSETQ. The CDR3 is CASSLTGDTEAFF. Here the CDR3 DNA reads TGCGCCAGCAGCTTGACAGGAGACACTGAAGCTTTCTTT.

This clone was counted between two and nine times. This chain joins TRBV5-1 and TRBJ2-6, with D possibly matching TRBD2 (5 bases). This CDR3 is 18 amino acids long. Germline loops: CDR1 SGHRS, CDR2 YFSETQ. Trimming removed 4 bases at V and 4 bases at J, with 21 bases between. CDR3: CASSVEVSASGGANVLTF. Written as DNA, the CDR3 is TGCGCCAGCAGCGTGGAGGTTAGCGCCTCCGGGGGGGCCAACGTCCTGACTTTC.

J is TRBJ1-3 and V is TRBV7-6; a possible D gene is TRBD1 (5 bases). V lost 7 bases to trimming and J lost 7 bases, with 20 bases between them. The CDR3 runs 15 residues. Germline V CDR1 and CDR2: SGHVS, FNYEAQ. The CDR3 sequence is CASMAGRTSGNTIYF. The CDR3 nucleotides are TGTGCCAGCATGGCTGGCAGGACATCGGGGAACACCATATATTTT.